This T cell receptor (beta chain) was retrieved from a study of blood T cell repertoires in COVID-19. From germline, CDR1 is MNHEY and CDR2 SVGAGI. Between the trimmed V and J ends, which lost 10 bases and 5 bases, there was a span of 16 bases. The CDR3 consists of 13 residues. The assay was immunoSEQ multiplex PCR, and TCRdb's table has in-frame clones only and misses some. The table includes some 300,000 clones, nearly 90% detected once. The TCR sequence derives from a woman aged 45-65 years who had been exposed to COVID-19. The sequencing sample was made of PBMCs or T cells enriched from blood (not recorded which). V usage is TRBV6-5 and J usage is TRBJ2-3; D remains unclear. The CDR3 loop is CANFKLSGDTQYF. The DNA for the CDR3 is TGTGCCAACTTTAAACTTTCGGGAGATACGCAGTATTTT.